These 32 T cell receptor beta chains originate from one sample sequenced in a study of T cell responses to AZD1222 COVID-19 vaccine. Sequenced by immunoSEQ multiplex PCR; TCRdb stores in-frame clones only, minus some. This table has roughly 120,000 clones, around 86% appearing once. The sample was peripheral blood, taken on day 0 of AZD1222 vaccination. The receptors were sampled from an adult in good health.

Note on this clone: A junction end diverges from the germline sequence, so it may reflect a read error. V usage is TRBV3-1 (or the pseudogene TRBV3-2) and J usage is TRBJ2-7, with a tentative D call TRBD1 (5 bases). The CDR3 has 12 amino acids. Per germline, CDR1 LGHDT and CDR2 YNNKEL (reference sequence). CDR3 DNA: TGTGCCAGCAGCCAGGCAAGGGGCCCTGATCACTTC. As protein: CASSQARGPDHF.

The V and J genes are TRBV9 and TRBJ2-1; TRBD1 aligns across 7 bases. The germline V gene has CDR1 SGDLS and CDR2 YYNGEE. CDR3 length: 14 residues. The V and J ends lost 0 bases and 5 bases, in that order; junction bases with no gene match: 2. The CDR3 DNA sequence: TGTGCCAGCAGCGTAGTGGGACAGAACAATGAGCAGTTCTTC. Its translation: CASSVVGQNNEQFF.

The chain recombines TRBV20-1 with TRBJ1-6; D is unclear. This CDR3 is built from 11 residues. CDR1 is DFQATT and CDR2 is SNEGSKA in the germline V gene (reference sequence). The germline V and J ends were trimmed by 6 bases and 10 bases, with 10 bases remaining between them. The CDR3 reads CSARGGSPLHF. The CDR3 DNA reads TGCAGTGCCCGCGGAGGCTCACCCCTCCACTTT.

The chain has TRBV6-5 and TRBJ2-5; 8 bases are shared with TRBD2. The trim removed 4 bases at V and 5 bases at J, leaving 9 bases unmatched. The CDR3 runs 15 residues. CDR1 MNHEY and CDR2 SVGAGI come from the germline V gene. The CDR3 region is CASSSREGGQETQYF. The CDR3 coding sequence is TGTGCCAGCAGTTCCCGGGAGGGGGGGCAGGAGACCCAGTACTTC.

The rearrangement joins TRBV18 to TRBJ1-1, with a weak D call TRBD1 (5 bases). The CDR3 is made up of 14 amino acids. V lost 2 bases and J 0 bases, leaving 7 bases between the germline ends. From germline, CDR1 is KGHSH and CDR2 LQKENI. The CDR3 bases are TGTGCCAGCTCACCAACAGGTTTGAACACTGAAGCTTTCTTT. It specifies CASSPTGLNTEAFF.

This chain uses TRBV12-3 or TRBV12-4 with TRBJ1-4; D remains ambiguous. Trimming cost V 1 base and J 10 bases, with 4 bases left between them. CDR3 length equals 11 residues. The CDR3 is CASSLGGKLFF. DNA for the CDR3: TGTGCCAGCAGTTTAGGTGGAAAACTGTTTTTT.

This sequence joins TRBV7-9 and TRBJ1-2; TRBD1 agrees at 9 bases. V was clipped by 4 bases and J by 8 bases; unmatched bases: 11. The CDR3 extends over 15 amino acids. The germline V gene has CDR1 SEHNR and CDR2 FQNEAQ (reference sequence). CDR3 bases: TGTGCCAGCAGCTCCCCGGGACAGGGTAGTAGGGGCTACACCTTC. Protein: CASSSPGQGSRGYTF.

J is TRBJ2-5 and V is TRBV6-5, with TRBD1 matching over 10 bases. With 3 bases clipped from V and 4 bases from J, the junction kept 8 bases outside the gene matches. This CDR3 is 16 amino acids long. The V gene's germline CDR1 is MNHEY and CDR2 SVGAGI. DNA of the CDR3: TGTGCCAGCAGTTATCCTGGACAGGGGGTAGGAGAGACCCAGTACTTC. Translation: CASSYPGQGVGETQYF.

The V call is TRBV3-1 (or the pseudogene TRBV3-2), the J call TRBJ1-2; 8 bases map to TRBD1. Germline assignment: CDR1 LGHDT and CDR2 YNNKEL (reference sequence). Trimming cost V 1 base and J 9 bases; bases outside gene matches: 10. The CDR3 is made up of 15 amino acids. This CDR3 reads CASSQGEGDRGRYTF. CDR3 bases: TGTGCCAGCAGCCAAGGAGAGGGAGACAGGGGCCGCTACACCTTC.

The rearrangement joins TRBV29-1 to TRBJ1-5; 9 bases align to TRBD1. V shed 5 bases, J shed 2 bases, and the junction held 7 bases outside the gene matches. Germline assignment: CDR1 SQVTM and CDR2 ANQGSEA. The CDR3 is 15 amino acids. CDR3 sequence: CSVSQGASGNQPQHF. CDR3 sequence (DNA): TGCAGCGTTTCACAGGGGGCTAGTGGCAATCAGCCCCAGCATTTT.

This clone was picked up a small number of times. The CDR3 spells CASSIAPGDLLGATDTQYF. The CDR3 DNA sequence: TGTGCCAGTAGTATAGCCCCGGGGGATCTACTCGGGGCCACAGATACGCAGTATTTT. The genes are TRBV19 and TRBJ2-3; TRBD2 is a possible D gene (6 bases). The V end lost 1 base, the J end lost 2 bases, and 22 bases lay between the germline ends. The V gene's germline CDR1 is LNHDA and CDR2 SQIVND (reference sequence). The CDR3 sequence is 19 residues long. Full variable domain (rest looked up from reference TRBV19 and TRBJ2-3): DGGITQSPKYLFRKEGQNVTLSCEQNLNHDAMYWYRQDPGQGLRLIYYSQIVNDFQKGDIAEGYSVSREKKESFPLTVTSAQKNPTAFYLCASSIAPGDLLGATDTQYFGPGTRLTVL.

This chain joins TRBV3-1 (or the pseudogene TRBV3-2) and TRBJ1-2; 8 bases are shared with TRBD1. This CDR3 comprises 14 residues. Germline trimming cut 4 bases from V and 4 bases from J; bases unmatched to any gene: 5. The V gene's germline CDR1 is LGHDT and CDR2 YNNKEL (reference sequence). CDR3 in DNA: TGTGCCAGCAGCCCAGACAGGGGCGGCTATGGCTACACCTTC. Its translation is CASSPDRGGYGYTF.

The rearrangement joins TRBV9 to TRBJ1-1, with 8 bases identical to TRBD1. Germline CDR1 is SGDLS and CDR2 is YYNGEE. V shed 0 bases and J 7 bases; nucleotides not matched to a gene: 5. CDR3 length: 14 residues. CDR3 amino acids: CASSVAGGGGEAFF. DNA for the CDR3: TGTGCCAGCAGCGTAGCAGGGGGCGGTGGTGAAGCTTTCTTT.

This chain links TRBV18 with TRBJ2-1; D remains ambiguous. V lost 4 bases and J lost 7, with 8 bases in between. Germline values: CDR1 KGHSH, CDR2 LQKENI. The CDR3 spans 12 residues. As DNA, the CDR3 is TGTGCCAGCTCACTCCAGAGGAATGAGCAGTTCTTC. Translated: CASSLQRNEQFF.

The chain joins TRBV28 to TRBJ2-3; D gene ambiguous. The CDR3 has 11 amino acids. Per the germline V gene, CDR1 is MDHEN and CDR2 is SYDVKM. V was shortened by 6 bases and J by 1 base, with 2 bases between the two germline ends. DNA of the CDR3: TGTGCCAGCAGAGGCACAGATACGCAGTATTTT. Amino acid sequence: CASRGTDTQYF.

This clone is a singleton in its sample. This rearrangement joins TRBV5-6 to TRBJ2-6; a possible D gene is TRBD2 (5 bases). Per the germline V gene, CDR1 is SGHDT and CDR2 is YYEEEE. V dropped 1 base and J dropped 4 bases, with 9 bases sitting between them. The length of the CDR3 is 15 residues. As DNA, the CDR3 is TGTGCCAGCAGCTTGCTCCCGGGGGGGGCCAACGTCCTGACTTTC. Its protein product is CASSLLPGGANVLTF.

The genes are TRBV7-6 and TRBJ2-1; maybe TRBD1 (5 bases). The CDR3 runs to 16 residues. Germline assignment: CDR1 SGHVS and CDR2 FNYEAQ. Between the trimmed V and J ends, which lost 3 bases and 0 bases, there was a span of 12 bases. The CDR3, as DNA: TGTGCCAGCAGCTTCAGGGCCCCCAGCTCCTACAATGAGCAGTTCTTC. It translates to CASSFRAPSSYNEQFF.

CDR3 nucleotide sequence: TGTGCCAGCAGCTTAGCGCTACTAGCGGGGGGCTACGAGCAGTACTTC. It encodes CASSLALLAGGYEQYF. V and J are TRBV7-2 and TRBJ2-7; 12 nucleotides align to TRBD2. CDR1 is SGHTA and CDR2 is FQGNSA in the germline V gene. The ends lost 0 bases at V and 3 bases at J; junction bases unmatched: 3. The CDR3 runs 16 residues.

The chain joins TRBV7-8 to TRBJ2-5; D not certain. The CDR3 sequence is 12 residues long. CDR1 SGHVS and CDR2 FQNEAQ come from the germline V gene. V was pared by 2 bases and J by 5 bases, with 6 bases between. The DNA of the CDR3 is TGTGCCAGCAGCTTAAGCGCGGAGACCCAGTACTTC. It codes for CASSLSAETQYF. Combining the CDR3 with reference TRBV7-8 and TRBJ2-5 gives the whole variable domain GAGVSQSPRYKVAKRGQDVALRCDPISGHVSLFWYQQALGQGPEFLTYFQNEAQLDKSGLPSDRFFAERPEGSVSTLKIQRTQQEDSAVYLCASSLSAETQYFGPGTRLLVL.

The chain links TRBV30 to TRBJ1-5; the match to TRBD1 covers 8 bases. Trimming removed 0 bases from V and 6 bases from J; junction bases left unmatched: 7. Germline CDR1 is GTSNPN and CDR2 is SVGIG (reference sequence). This CDR3 region has 15 residues. This CDR3 reads CAWSVGQGAFQPQHF. CDR3 DNA sequence: TGTGCCTGGAGTGTTGGGCAGGGGGCTTTTCAGCCCCAGCATTTT.

This chain connects TRBV4-2 to TRBJ2-2; 9 bases are a match to TRBD1. CDR1 is LGHNA and CDR2 is YNFKEQ in the germline V gene. V shed 2 bases and J 7 bases; nucleotides not matched to a gene: 2. The CDR3 runs to 14 residues. The CDR3 nucleotides read TGTGCCAGCAGCCAAACAGGGGGCAACGGGGAGCTGTTTTTT. Its translation is CASSQTGGNGELFF.

This chain connects TRBV27 to TRBJ2-2; TRBD2 matches 14 bases. The germline V gene encodes CDR1 MNHEY and CDR2 SMNVEV (reference sequence). The CDR3 runs 17 residues. Trimming removed 3 bases from V and 2 bases from J; junction bases left unmatched: 2. Written as DNA, the CDR3 is TGTGCCAGCAGTTTGGGACTAGCGGGGGTTAACACCGGGGAGCTGTTTTTT. Translated, it gives CASSLGLAGVNTGELFF.

The chain recombines TRBV5-1 with TRBJ2-5, with D perhaps TRBD1 (6 bases). In germline, CDR1 is SGHRS, CDR2 YFSETQ. The CDR3 is 15 residues long. Trimming removed 1 base from V and 3 bases from J, with 13 bases in between. The CDR3 spells CASSLFRGSKETQYF. CDR3 nucleotides: TGCGCCAGCAGCTTGTTCAGGGGAAGTAAAGAGACCCAGTACTTC.

The rearrangement joins TRBV28 to TRBJ2-4, with 13 bases fitting TRBD2. Germline V gives CDR1 MDHEN, CDR2 SYDVKM. J lost 0 bases, V lost 2 bases, and 7 bases had no gene match. CDR3 size: 19 residues. The CDR3 here is CASSLTSGGAQGAKNIQYF. DNA for the CDR3: TGTGCCAGCAGTTTAACTAGCGGGGGGGCCCAGGGAGCCAAAAACATTCAGTACTTC.

The gene calls are TRBV9 and TRBJ2-2, with 8 bases aligning to TRBD1. V dropped 4 bases and J dropped 4; count of bases not matched to a gene: 9. Germline V lookup: CDR1 SGDLS, CDR2 YYNGEE. The CDR3 runs to 16 residues. The CDR3 nucleotides read TGTGCCAGCAGCCCCGGGACAGGACGGCGCACCGGGGAGCTGTTTTTT. Amino acid sequence: CASSPGTGRRTGELFF.

V gene TRBV4-1 combines with J gene TRBJ2-7; TRBD1 is a possible D gene (5 bases). V lost 0 bases, J lost 8 bases, and 20 bases lay in between. This CDR3 region has 16 residues. The V gene's germline CDR1 is MGHRA and CDR2 YSYEKL. Here the CDR3 reads CASSQESETDLRQQYF. For the CDR3, the DNA is TGCGCCAGCAGCCAAGAATCGGAGACAGACCTACGACAGCAGTACTTC.

This chain joins TRBV6-5 and TRBJ2-5; the match to TRBD1 covers 7 bases. With 3 bases clipped from V and 9 bases from J, the junction kept 10 bases outside the gene matches. Per the germline V gene, CDR1 is MNHEY and CDR2 is SVGAGI. The CDR3 loop spans 14 amino acids. The CDR3 DNA sequence: TGTGCCAGCAGTTATACCGACAGGGCCAATCCCCAGTACTTC. This encodes CASSYTDRANPQYF.

The chain is built from TRBV7-3 and TRBJ2-1, with 9 nucleotides matching TRBD2. The J segment lost 10 bases and the V segment lost 5 bases, leaving 12 bases of the junction unmatched. This CDR3 is 15 amino acids long. Germline loops: CDR1 SGHTA, CDR2 FQGTGA. As DNA, the CDR3 is TGTGCCAGCAGCCGCCCAGTAGCGGGAGAGGACGAGCAGTTCTTC. Its translation: CASSRPVAGEDEQFF.

The CDR3 DNA is TGTGCCAGCAGCCGCCAGGGGTCCTATAATTCACCCCTCCACTTT. Its protein is CASSRQGSYNSPLHF. The V gene is TRBV6-5, the J gene TRBJ1-6; maybe TRBD1 (6 bases). Germline CDR1 and CDR2: MNHEY and SVGAGI. Between the trimmed V and J ends, which lost 6 bases and 1 base, there was a span of 10 bases. The CDR3 is 15 amino acids.

CDR3: CASSVEQASYGYTF. CDR3 DNA sequence: TGTGCCAGCAGCGTAGAACAGGCAAGCTATGGCTACACCTTC. The chain links TRBV9 to TRBJ1-2, with D possibly being TRBD1 (5 bases). Trimming stripped 0 bases from V and 4 bases from J, with 10 bases between. Germline V gene data show CDR1 as SGDLS and CDR2 as YYNGEE. The CDR3 is 14 amino acids. Full variable domain (rest looked up from reference TRBV9 and TRBJ1-2): DSGVTQTPKHLITATGQRVTLRCSPRSGDLSVYWYQQSLDQGLQFLIQYYNGEERAKGNILERFSAQQFPDLHSELNLSSLELGDSALYFCASSVEQASYGYTFGSGTRLTVV.

This sequence joins TRBV3-1 (or the pseudogene TRBV3-2) and TRBJ2-4; tentative D call: TRBD2 (6 bases). This CDR3 spans 18 amino acids. V lost 1 base, J lost 0 bases, and 16 bases lay in between. Germline V gives CDR1 LGHDT, CDR2 YNNKEL (reference sequence). The CDR3 sequence is CASSQAHCSGRAKNIQYF. In DNA form, the CDR3 reads TGTGCCAGCAGCCAAGCCCATTGCAGCGGGCGAGCCAAAAACATTCAGTACTTC.

V and J are TRBV7-9 and TRBJ2-5, with 8 positions matching TRBD1. Germline assignment: CDR1 SEHNR and CDR2 FQNEAQ (reference sequence). The CDR3 is made up of 15 amino acids. V gave up 3 bases and J gave up 4 bases; unmatched junction bases: 7. The CDR3 nucleotides are TGTGCCAGCAGCTTCAGGACAGGGAACTCAGAGACCCAGTACTTC. This sequence encodes CASSFRTGNSETQYF.